The T cell receptor (beta chain) described here comes from a study of T cells after yellow fever vaccination. Researchers made TCR cDNA using 5'RACE template switching, and this step added a universal primer site and UMIs. Via MiXCR, TCRdb re-called the 5' RACE reads, giving one row per CDR3 protein. The sample has hundreds of thousands of distinct CDR3 sequences, roughly 13% seen once. This CDR3 spans 12 amino acids. CDR1 is SGHRS and CDR2 is YFSETQ in the germline V gene. V lost 3 bases and J 6 bases, leaving 10 bases between the germline ends. The table lists this clonotype with a few counts. Its antigen is unidentified. Study-wide findings and caveats: Post-booster samples contained most primary-vaccination clones (approximately 96% CD4, around 88% CD8).

The receptor's source is a man under 40 who received the YFV17D yellow fever vaccine. This sequence joins TRBV5-1 and TRBJ2-7, with a weak D call TRBD2 (5 bases). The specimen was PBMCs, collected on the day of the yellow fever booster vaccination. CDR3 in DNA: TGCGCCAGCAGCTGGGGAGACGGCGAGCAGTACTTC. Its translation: CASSWGDGEQYF.